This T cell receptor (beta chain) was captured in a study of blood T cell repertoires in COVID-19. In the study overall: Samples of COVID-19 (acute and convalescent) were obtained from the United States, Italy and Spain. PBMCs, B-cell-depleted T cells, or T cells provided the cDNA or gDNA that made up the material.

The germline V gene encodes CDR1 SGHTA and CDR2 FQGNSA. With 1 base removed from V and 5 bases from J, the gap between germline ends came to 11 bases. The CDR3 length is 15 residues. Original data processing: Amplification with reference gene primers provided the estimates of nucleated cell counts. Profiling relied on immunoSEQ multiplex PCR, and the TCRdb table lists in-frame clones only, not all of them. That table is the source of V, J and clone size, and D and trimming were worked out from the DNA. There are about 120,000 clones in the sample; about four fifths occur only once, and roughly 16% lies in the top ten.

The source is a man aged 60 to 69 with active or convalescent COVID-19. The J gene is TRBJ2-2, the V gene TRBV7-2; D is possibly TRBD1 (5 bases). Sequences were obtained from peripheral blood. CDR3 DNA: TGTGCCAGCAGCTTAGATCGGGCAGGGACCGGGGAGCTGTTTTTT. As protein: CASSLDRAGTGELFF.